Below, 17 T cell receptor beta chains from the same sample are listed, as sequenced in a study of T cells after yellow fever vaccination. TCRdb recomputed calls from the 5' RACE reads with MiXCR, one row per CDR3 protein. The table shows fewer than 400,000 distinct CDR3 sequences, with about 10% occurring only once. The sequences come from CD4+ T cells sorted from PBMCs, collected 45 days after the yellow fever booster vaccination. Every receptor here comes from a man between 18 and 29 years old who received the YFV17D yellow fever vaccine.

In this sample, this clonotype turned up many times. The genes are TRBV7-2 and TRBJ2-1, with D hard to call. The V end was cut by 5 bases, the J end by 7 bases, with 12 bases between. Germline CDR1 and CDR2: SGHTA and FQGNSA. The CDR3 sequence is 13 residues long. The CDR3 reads CASSPRIRNEQFF. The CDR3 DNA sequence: TGTGCCAGCAGCCCTCGAATTAGGAATGAGCAGTTCTTC.

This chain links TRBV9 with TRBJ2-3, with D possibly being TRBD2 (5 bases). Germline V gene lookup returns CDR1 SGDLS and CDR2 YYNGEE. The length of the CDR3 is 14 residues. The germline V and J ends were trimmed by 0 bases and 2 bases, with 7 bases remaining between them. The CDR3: CASSVDGDTDTQYF. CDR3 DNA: TGTGCCAGCAGCGTAGACGGGGACACAGATACGCAGTATTTT.

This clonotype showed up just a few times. DNA for the CDR3: TGCAGCGTTGAAAACAGGGGAAAGGAAAAACTGTTTTTT. Its protein product is CSVENRGKEKLFF. The chain has TRBV29-1 and TRBJ1-4, with 7 bases fitting TRBD1. The ends lost 2 bases at V and 8 bases at J; junction bases unmatched: 5. The CDR3 has 13 amino acids. From germline, CDR1 is SQVTM and CDR2 ANQGSEA. Full variable domain (outside the CDR3, taken from reference TRBV29-1 and TRBJ1-4): SAVISQKPSRDICQRGTSLTIQCQVDSQVTMMFWYRQQPGQSLTLIATANQGSEATYESGFVIDKFPISRPNLTFSTLTVSNMSPEDSSIYLCSVENRGKEKLFFGSGTQLSVL.

The CDR3 reads CASQIGTGVSDTQYF. CDR3 DNA: TGTGCCAGCCAGATTGGAACAGGGGTATCAGATACGCAGTATTTT. V usage is TRBV7-2 and J usage is TRBJ2-3; TRBD1 matches at 7 bases. The length of the CDR3 is 15 residues. J was trimmed by 4 bases and V by 8 bases; bases with no gene match: 12. Germline CDR1 reads SGHTA; CDR2 reads FQGNSA.

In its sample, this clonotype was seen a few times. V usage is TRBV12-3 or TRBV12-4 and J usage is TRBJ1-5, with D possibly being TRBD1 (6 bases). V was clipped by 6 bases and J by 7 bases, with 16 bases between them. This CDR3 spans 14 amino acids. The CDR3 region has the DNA TGTGCCAGCAGAAGGGGGGGTCTCGGCCAGCCCCAGCATTTT. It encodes CASRRGGLGQPQHF.

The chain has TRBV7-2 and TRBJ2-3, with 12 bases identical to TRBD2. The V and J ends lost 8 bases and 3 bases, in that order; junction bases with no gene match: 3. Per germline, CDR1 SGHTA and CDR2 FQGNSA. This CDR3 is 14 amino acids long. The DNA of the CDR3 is TGTGCCAGCCTGACTAGCGGGGGAACAGATACGCAGTATTTT. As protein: CASLTSGGTDTQYF.

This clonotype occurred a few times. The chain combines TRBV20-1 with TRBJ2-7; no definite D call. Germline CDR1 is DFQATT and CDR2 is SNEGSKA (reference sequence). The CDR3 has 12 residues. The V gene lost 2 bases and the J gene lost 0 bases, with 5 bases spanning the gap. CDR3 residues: CSARQSSYEQYV. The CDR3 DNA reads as TGCAGTGCTAGACAGAGCTCCTACGAGCAGTACGTC.

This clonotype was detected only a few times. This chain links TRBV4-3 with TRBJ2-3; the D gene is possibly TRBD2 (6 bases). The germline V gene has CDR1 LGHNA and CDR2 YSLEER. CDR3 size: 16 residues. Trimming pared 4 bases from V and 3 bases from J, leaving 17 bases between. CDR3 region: CASSPHGGRGTDTQYF. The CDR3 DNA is TGCGCCAGCAGCCCGCATGGCGGACGGGGGACAGATACGCAGTATTTT.

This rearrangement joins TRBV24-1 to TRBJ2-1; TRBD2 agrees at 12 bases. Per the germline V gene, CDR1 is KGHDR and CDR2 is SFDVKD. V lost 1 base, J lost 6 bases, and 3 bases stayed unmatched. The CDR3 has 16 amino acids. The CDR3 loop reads CATSDFGLAGSNEQFF. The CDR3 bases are TGTGCCACCAGTGATTTTGGACTAGCGGGGAGCAATGAGCAGTTCTTC.

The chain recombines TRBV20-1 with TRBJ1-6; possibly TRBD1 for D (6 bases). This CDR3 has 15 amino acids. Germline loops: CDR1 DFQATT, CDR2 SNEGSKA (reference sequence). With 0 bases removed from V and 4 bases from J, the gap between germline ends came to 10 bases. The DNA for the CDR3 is TGCAGTGCTAGAGATGCGGGACAATATAATTCACCCCTCCACTTT. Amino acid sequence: CSARDAGQYNSPLHF.

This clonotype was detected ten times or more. CDR3 in amino acids: CSVESQGLKTQYF. The CDR3 bases are TGCAGCGTTGAAAGTCAGGGGTTGAAGACCCAGTACTTC. This chain links TRBV29-1 with TRBJ2-5; a weak D match, TRBD1 (6 bases). The CDR3 contains 13 residues. V shed 2 bases and J shed 6 bases, with 13 bases lying between them. CDR1 and CDR2 (germline): SQVTM, ANQGSEA. Full variable domain (remainder filled in from reference TRBV29-1 and TRBJ2-5): SAVISQKPSRDICQRGTSLTIQCQVDSQVTMMFWYRQQPGQSLTLIATANQGSEATYESGFVIDKFPISRPNLTFSTLTVSNMSPEDSSIYLCSVESQGLKTQYFGPGTRLLVL.

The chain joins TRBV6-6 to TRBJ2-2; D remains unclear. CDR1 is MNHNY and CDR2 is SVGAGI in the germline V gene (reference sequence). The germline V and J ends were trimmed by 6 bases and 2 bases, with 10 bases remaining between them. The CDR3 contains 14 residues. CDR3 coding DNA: TGTGCCAGCAGGGCAGGCGTTAACACCGGGGAGCTGTTTTTT. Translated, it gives CASRAGVNTGELFF.

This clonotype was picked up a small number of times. The CDR3 protein is CASSQLHEGRDTIYF. CDR3 nucleotide sequence: TGCGCCAGCAGCCAACTACATGAGGGGAGAGACACCATATATTTT. The J gene is TRBJ1-3, the V gene TRBV4-1; D may be TRBD1 (5 bases). Trimming left V 2 bases short and J 8 bases short, with 16 bases between. Germline lookup yields CDR1 MGHRA and CDR2 YSYEKL. The CDR3 has 15 amino acids.

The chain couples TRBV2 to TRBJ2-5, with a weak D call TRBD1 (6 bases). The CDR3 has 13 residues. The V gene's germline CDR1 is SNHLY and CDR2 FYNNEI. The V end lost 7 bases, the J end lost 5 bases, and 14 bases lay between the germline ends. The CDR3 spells CASNRERGETQYF. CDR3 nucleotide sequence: TGTGCCAGCAACAGGGAGAGGGGGGAGACCCAGTACTTC.

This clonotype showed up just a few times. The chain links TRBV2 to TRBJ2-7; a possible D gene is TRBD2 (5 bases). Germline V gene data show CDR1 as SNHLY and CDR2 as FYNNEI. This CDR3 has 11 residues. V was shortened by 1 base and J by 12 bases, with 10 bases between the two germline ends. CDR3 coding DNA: TGTGCCAGCAGTGAAGATAGCGTGCGGTACTTC. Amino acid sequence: CASSEDSVRYF. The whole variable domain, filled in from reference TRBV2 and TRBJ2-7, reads EPEVTQTPSHQVTQMGQEVILRCVPISNHLYFYWYRQILGQKVEFLVSFYNNEISEKSEIFDDQFSVERPDGSNFTLKIRSTKLEDSAMYFCASSEDSVRYFGPGTRLTVT.

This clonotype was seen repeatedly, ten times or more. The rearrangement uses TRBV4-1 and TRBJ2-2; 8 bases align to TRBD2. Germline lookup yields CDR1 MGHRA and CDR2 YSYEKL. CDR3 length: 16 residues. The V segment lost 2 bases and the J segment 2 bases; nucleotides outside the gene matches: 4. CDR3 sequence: CASSQLAGGNTGELFF. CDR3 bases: TGCGCCAGCAGCCAACTCGCGGGGGGTAACACCGGGGAGCTGTTTTTT.

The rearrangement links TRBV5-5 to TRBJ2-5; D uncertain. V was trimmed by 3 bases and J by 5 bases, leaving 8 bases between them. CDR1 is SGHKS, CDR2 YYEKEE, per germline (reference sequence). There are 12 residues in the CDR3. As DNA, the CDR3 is TGTGCCAGCAGCTGGACGGCGGAGACCCAGTACTTC. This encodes CASSWTAETQYF.